What follows describes a single T cell receptor (beta chain). The data stem from a study of blood T cell repertoires in COVID-19. This CDR3 has 16 amino acids. Germline-derived CDR1 and CDR2 are SGDLS and YYNGEE. V shed 0 bases, J shed 1 base, and the junction held 7 bases outside the gene matches. Some clones are missing from TCRdb's copy, which holds only in-frame ones; the method was immunoSEQ multiplex PCR. The sample has approximately 82,000 clones; about 89% are singletons. The receptor comes from a woman aged 45 to 65 with acute COVID-19. The sequenced sample consisted of PBMCs or T cells enriched from blood (not recorded which). The chain is built from TRBV9 and TRBJ2-7; 7 bases are shared with TRBD2. The CDR3 DNA is TGTGCCAGCAGCGTAGCACCCGCTAGCGGTTCCTACGAGCAGTACTTC. This sequence encodes CASSVAPASGSYEQYF. The whole variable domain, remainder taken from reference TRBV9 and TRBJ2-7, is DSGVTQTPKHLITATGQRVTLRCSPRSGDLSVYWYQQSLDQGLQFLIQYYNGEERAKGNILERFSAQQFPDLHSELNLSSLELGDSALYFCASSVAPASGSYEQYFGPGTRLTVT.